This T cell receptor beta chain was recorded in a study of blood T cell repertoires in COVID-19. Looking at the study overall: COVID-19 samples collected from the United States, Italy and Spain covered acute and convalescent phases. From T cells, B-cell-depleted T cells, or PBMCs came the material, which was cDNA or gDNA.

The V end was cut by 0 bases, the J end by 2 bases, with 11 bases between. There are 16 residues in the CDR3. Germline V gives CDR1 LGHNA, CDR2 YNFKEQ. The protocol was immunoSEQ multiplex PCR, while the TCRdb copy is restricted to in-frame clones and leaves out a portion. This repertoire shows about 40,000 clones, around 90% found once; its top ten account for around 0.41%. This TCR was sampled from a human donor in a cohort sampled during active COVID-19. The chain recombines TRBV4-2 with TRBJ1-5; maybe TRBD1 (5 bases). Input material: peripheral blood. DNA for the CDR3: TGTGCCAGCAGCCAAGATCAGACAGTACGCAATCAGCCCCAGCATTTT. It yields the protein CASSQDQTVRNQPQHF.